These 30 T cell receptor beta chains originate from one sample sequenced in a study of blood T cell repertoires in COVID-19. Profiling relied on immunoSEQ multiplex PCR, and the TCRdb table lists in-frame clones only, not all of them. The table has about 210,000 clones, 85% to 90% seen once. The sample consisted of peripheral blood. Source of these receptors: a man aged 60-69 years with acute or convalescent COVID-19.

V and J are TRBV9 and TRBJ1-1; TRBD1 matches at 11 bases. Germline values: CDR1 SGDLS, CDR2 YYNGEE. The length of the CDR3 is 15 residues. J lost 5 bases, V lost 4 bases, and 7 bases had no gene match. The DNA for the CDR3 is TGTGCCAGCAGCTATACCGGGACAGGGGGGACTGAAGCTTTCTTT. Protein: CASSYTGTGGTEAFF. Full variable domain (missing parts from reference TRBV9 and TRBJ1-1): DSGVTQTPKHLITATGQRVTLRCSPRSGDLSVYWYQQSLDQGLQFLIQYYNGEERAKGNILERFSAQQFPDLHSELNLSSLELGDSALYFCASSYTGTGGTEAFFGQGTRLTVV.

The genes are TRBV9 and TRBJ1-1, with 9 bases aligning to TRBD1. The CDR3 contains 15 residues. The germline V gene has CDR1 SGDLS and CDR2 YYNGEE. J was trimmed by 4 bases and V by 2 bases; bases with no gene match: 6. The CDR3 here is CASSVWGDRATEAFF. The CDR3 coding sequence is TGTGCCAGCAGCGTCTGGGGGGACAGGGCCACTGAAGCTTTCTTT. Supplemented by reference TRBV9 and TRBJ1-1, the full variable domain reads DSGVTQTPKHLITATGQRVTLRCSPRSGDLSVYWYQQSLDQGLQFLIQYYNGEERAKGNILERFSAQQFPDLHSELNLSSLELGDSALYFCASSVWGDRATEAFFGQGTRLTVV.

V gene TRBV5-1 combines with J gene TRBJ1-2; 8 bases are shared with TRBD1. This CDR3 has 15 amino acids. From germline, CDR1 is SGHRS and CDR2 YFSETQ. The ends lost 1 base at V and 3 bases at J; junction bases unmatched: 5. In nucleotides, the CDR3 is TGCGCCAGCAGCTTGACAGGGGGTTCGGACTATGGCTACACCTTC. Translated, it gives CASSLTGGSDYGYTF. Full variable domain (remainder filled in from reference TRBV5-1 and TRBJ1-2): KAGVTQTPRYLIKTRGQQVTLSCSPISGHRSVSWYQQTPGQGLQFLFEYFSETQRNKGNFPGRFSGRQFSNSRSEMNVSTLELGDSALYLCASSLTGGSDYGYTFGSGTRLTVV.

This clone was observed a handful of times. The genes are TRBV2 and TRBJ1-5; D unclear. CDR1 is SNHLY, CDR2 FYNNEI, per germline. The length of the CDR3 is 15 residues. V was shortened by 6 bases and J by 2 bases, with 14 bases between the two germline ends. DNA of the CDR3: TGTGCCAGCAGCCAGGAAGGTTTAGGCAATCAGCCCCAGCATTTT. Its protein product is CASSQEGLGNQPQHF.

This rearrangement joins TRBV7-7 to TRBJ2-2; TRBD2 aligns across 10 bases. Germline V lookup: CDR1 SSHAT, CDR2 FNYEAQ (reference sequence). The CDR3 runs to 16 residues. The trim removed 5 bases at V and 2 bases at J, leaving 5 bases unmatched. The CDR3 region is CASSPSGGLNTGELFF. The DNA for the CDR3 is TGTGCCAGCAGCCCTAGCGGGGGCCTTAACACCGGGGAGCTGTTTTTT.

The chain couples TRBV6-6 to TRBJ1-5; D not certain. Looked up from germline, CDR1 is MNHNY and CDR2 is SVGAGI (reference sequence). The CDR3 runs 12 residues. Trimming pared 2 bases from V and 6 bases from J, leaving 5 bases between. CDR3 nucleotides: TGTGCCAGCAGTTACCCCGGTCAGCCCCAGCATTTT. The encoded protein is CASSYPGQPQHF.

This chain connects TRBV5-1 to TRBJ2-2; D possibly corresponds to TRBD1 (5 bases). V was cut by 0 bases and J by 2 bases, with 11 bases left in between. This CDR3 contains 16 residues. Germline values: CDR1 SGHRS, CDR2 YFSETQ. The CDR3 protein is CASSLVQGINTGELFF. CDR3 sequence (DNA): TGCGCCAGCAGCTTGGTCCAGGGTATTAACACCGGGGAGCTGTTTTTT.

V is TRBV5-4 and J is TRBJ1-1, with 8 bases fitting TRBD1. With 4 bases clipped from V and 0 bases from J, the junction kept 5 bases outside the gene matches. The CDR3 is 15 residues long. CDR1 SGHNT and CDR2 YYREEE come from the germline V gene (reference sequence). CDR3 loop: CASSPGTGMNTEAFF. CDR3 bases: TGTGCCAGCAGCCCCGGGACAGGCATGAACACTGAAGCTTTCTTT.

CDR3 coding DNA: TGTGCCAGCCGGGGGGTTACCTACGAGCAGTACTTC. It is translated as CASRGVTYEQYF. The chain has TRBV28 and TRBJ2-7; 7 bases match TRBD2. V gave up 8 bases and J gave up 2 bases; unmatched junction bases: 3. The length of the CDR3 is 12 residues. Germline V gene data show CDR1 as MDHEN and CDR2 as SYDVKM.

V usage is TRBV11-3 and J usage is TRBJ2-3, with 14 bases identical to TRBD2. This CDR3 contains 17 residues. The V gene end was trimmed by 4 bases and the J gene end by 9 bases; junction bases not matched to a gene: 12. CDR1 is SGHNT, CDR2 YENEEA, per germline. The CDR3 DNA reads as TGTGCCAGCAGCTCCTCCCGTCCGGGACTAGCGGGAGAGACGCAGTATTTT. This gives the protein CASSSSRPGLAGETQYF. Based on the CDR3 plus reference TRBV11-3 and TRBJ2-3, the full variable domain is EAGVVQSPRYKIIEKKQPVAFWCNPISGHNTLYWYLQNLGQGPELLIRYENEEAVDDSQLPKDRFSAERLKGVDSTLKIQPAELGDSAVYLCASSSSRPGLAGETQYFGPGTRLTVL.

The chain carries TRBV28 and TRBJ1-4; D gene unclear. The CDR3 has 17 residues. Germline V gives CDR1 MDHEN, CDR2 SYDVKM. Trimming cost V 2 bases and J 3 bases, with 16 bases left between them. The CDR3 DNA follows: TGTGCCAGCAGTTTAACCCTTGTTCTCCGAGCTAATGAAAAACTGTTTTTT. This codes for CASSLTLVLRANEKLFF.

The CDR3 loop is CATSGGSYEQYF. The CDR3 nucleotides read TGTGCCACCAGTGGCGGGTCCTACGAGCAGTACTTC. The V call is TRBV24-1, the J call TRBJ2-7, with a possible D match to TRBD2 (5 bases). Germline CDR1 KGHDR, CDR2 SFDVKD. CDR3 size: 12 residues. The V end lost 5 bases, the J end lost 1 base, and 5 bases lay between the germline ends.

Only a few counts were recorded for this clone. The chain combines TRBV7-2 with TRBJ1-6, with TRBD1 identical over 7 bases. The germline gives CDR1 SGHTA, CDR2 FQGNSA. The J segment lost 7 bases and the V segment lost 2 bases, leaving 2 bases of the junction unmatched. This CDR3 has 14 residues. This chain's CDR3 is CASSLRDSNSPLHF. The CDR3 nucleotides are TGTGCCAGCAGCTTAAGGGACAGCAATTCACCCCTCCACTTT.

The CDR3 here is CASSPDRVREKLFF. The CDR3 DNA reads as TGTGCCAGCTCTCCCGACAGGGTGCGCGAAAAACTGTTTTTT. The chain is built from TRBV18 and TRBJ1-4; the match to TRBD1 covers 7 bases. The CDR3 is 14 amino acids. The ends lost 6 bases at V and 8 bases at J; junction bases unmatched: 9. The germline gives CDR1 KGHSH, CDR2 LQKENI. Full variable domain (missing parts from reference TRBV18 and TRBJ1-4): NAGVMQNPRHLVRRRGQEARLRCSPMKGHSHVYWYRQLPEEGLKFMVYLQKENIIDESGMPKERFSAEFPKEGPSILRIQQVVRGDSAAYFCASSPDRVREKLFFGSGTQLSVL.

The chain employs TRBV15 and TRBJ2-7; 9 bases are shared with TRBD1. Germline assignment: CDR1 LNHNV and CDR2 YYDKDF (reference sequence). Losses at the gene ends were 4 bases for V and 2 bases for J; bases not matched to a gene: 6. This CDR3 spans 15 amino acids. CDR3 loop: CATSISRQGAYEQYF. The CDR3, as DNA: TGTGCCACCAGCATCTCCAGACAGGGGGCCTACGAGCAGTACTTC.

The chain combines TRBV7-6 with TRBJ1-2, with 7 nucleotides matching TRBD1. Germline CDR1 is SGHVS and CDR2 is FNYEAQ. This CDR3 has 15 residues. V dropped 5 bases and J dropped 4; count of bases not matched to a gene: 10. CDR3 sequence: CASSLGTDISYGYTF. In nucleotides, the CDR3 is TGTGCCAGCAGCCTGGGGACAGACATTTCCTATGGCTACACCTTC.

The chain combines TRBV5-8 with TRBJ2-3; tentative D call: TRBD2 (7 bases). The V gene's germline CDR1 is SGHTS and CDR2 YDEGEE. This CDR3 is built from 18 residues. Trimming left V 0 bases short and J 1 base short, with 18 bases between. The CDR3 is CASSLASLAGARTDTQYF. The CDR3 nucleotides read TGTGCCAGCAGCTTGGCCTCTTTGGCGGGGGCCCGCACAGATACGCAGTATTTT. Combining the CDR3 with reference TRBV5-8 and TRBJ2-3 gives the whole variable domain EAGVTQSPTHLIKTRGQQATLRCSPISGHTSVYWYQQALGLGLQFLLWYDEGEERNRGNFPPRFSGRQFPNYSSELNVNALELEDSALYLCASSLASLAGARTDTQYFGPGTRLTVL.

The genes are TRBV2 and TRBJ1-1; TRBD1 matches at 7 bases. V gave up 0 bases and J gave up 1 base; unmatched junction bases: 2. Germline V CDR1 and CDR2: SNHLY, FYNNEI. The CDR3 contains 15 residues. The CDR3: CASSEAQGGNTEAFF. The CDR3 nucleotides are TGTGCCAGCAGTGAAGCTCAGGGGGGGAACACTGAAGCTTTCTTT.

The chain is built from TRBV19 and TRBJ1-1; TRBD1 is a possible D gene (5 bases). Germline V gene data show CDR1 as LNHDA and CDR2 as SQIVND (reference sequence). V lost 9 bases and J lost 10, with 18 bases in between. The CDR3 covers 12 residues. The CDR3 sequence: CASRNRRERAFF. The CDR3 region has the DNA TGTGCCAGCCGAAACAGGCGGGAGAGAGCTTTCTTT.

The CDR3 DNA reads TGTGCCAGCAGCTTAGTGTCGGGTCTCACGAACACCGGGGAGCTGTTTTTT. Its protein product is CASSLVSGLTNTGELFF. The chain combines TRBV7-6 with TRBJ2-2; D gene ambiguous. This CDR3 spans 17 amino acids. CDR1 and CDR2 from the germline V gene are SGHVS and FNYEAQ. V lost 1 base to trimming and J lost 0 bases, with 12 bases between them.

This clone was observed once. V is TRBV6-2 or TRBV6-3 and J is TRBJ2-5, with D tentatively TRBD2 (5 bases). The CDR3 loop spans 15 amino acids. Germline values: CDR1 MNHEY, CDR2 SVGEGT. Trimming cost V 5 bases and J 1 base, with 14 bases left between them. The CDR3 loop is CASSTPGLVQETQYF. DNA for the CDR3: TGTGCCAGCAGTACCCCCGGACTCGTCCAAGAGACCCAGTACTTC.

Written as DNA, the CDR3 is TGTGCCAGCAAACTAGGTCTAGCGGGGAAAGATACGCAGTATTTT. This gives the protein CASKLGLAGKDTQYF. The chain is built from TRBV6-5 and TRBJ2-3; 9 bases are a match to TRBD2. Germline V gene data show CDR1 as MNHEY and CDR2 as SVGAGI. CDR3 size: 15 residues. The trim removed 7 bases at V and 5 bases at J, leaving 10 bases unmatched.

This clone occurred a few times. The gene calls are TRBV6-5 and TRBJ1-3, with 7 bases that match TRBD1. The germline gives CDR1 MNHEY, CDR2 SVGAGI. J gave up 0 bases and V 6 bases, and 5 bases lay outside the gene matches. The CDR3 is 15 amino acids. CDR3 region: CASSPDRASGNTIYF. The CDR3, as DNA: TGTGCCAGCAGCCCAGACAGGGCCTCTGGAAACACCATATATTTT.

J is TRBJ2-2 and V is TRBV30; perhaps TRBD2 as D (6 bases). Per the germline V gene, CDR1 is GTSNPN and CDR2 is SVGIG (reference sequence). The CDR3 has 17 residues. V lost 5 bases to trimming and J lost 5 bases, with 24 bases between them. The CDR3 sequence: CAWDATSSNLGTGELFF. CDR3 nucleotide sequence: TGTGCCTGGGACGCGACTAGTTCAAATCTTGGGACCGGGGAGCTGTTTTTT.

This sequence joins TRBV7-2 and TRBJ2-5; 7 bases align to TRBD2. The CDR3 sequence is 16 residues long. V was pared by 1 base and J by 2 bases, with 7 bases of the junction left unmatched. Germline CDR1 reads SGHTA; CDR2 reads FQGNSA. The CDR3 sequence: CASSLGRVGGQETQYF. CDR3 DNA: TGTGCCAGCAGCTTAGGCCGGGTGGGGGGGCAAGAGACCCAGTACTTC. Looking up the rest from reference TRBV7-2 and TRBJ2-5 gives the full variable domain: GAGVSQSPSNKVTEKGKDVELRCDPISGHTALYWYRQSLGQGLEFLIYFQGNSAPDKSGLPSDRFSAERTGGSVSTLTIQRTQQEDSAVYLCASSLGRVGGQETQYFGPGTRLLVL.

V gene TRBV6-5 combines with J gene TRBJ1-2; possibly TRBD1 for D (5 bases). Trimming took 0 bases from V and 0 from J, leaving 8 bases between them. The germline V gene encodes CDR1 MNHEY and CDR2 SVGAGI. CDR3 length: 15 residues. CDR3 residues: CASSYSVGANYGYTF. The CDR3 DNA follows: TGTGCCAGCAGTTACTCTGTAGGGGCTAACTATGGCTACACCTTC.

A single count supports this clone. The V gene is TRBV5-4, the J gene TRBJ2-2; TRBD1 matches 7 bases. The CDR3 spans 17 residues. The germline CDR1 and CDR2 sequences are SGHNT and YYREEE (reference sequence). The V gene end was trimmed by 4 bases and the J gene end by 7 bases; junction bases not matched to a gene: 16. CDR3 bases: TGTGCCAGCAGCCTCCCGACCCCCGGGACAGCCGGCGGGGAGCTGTTTTTT. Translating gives CASSLPTPGTAGGELFF.

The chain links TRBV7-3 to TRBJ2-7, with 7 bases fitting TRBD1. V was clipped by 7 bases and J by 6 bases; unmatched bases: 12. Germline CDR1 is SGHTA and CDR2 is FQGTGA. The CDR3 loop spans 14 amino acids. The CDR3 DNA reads TGTGCCAGCAAGTTACAGGGGCCTGGGGGCGAGCAGTACTTC. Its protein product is CASKLQGPGGEQYF.

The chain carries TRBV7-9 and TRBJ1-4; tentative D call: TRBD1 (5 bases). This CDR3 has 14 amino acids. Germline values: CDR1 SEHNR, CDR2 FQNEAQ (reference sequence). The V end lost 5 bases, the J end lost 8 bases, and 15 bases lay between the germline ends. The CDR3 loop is CASSHNRRGEKLFF. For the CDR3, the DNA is TGTGCCAGCAGCCATAACAGGAGGGGCGAAAAACTGTTTTTT.

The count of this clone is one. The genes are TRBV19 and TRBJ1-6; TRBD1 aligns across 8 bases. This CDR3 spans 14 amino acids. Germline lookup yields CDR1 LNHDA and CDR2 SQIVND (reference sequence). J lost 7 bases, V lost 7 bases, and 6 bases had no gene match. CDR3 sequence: CASTADRDNSPLHF. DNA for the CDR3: TGTGCCAGTACCGCGGACAGGGACAATTCACCCCTCCACTTT.